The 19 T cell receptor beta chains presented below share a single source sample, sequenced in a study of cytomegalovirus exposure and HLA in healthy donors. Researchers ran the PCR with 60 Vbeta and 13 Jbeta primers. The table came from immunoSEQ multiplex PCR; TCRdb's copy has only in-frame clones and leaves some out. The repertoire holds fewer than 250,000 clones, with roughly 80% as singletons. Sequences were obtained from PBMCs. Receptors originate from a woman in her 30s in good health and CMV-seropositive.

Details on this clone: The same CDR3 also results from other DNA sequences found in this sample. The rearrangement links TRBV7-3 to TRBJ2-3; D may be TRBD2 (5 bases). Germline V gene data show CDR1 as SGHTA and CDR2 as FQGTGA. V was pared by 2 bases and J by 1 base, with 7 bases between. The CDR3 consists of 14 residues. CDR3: CASSLRRGTDTQYF. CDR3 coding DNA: TGTGCCAGCAGCTTACGGCGGGGCACAGATACGCAGTATTTT.

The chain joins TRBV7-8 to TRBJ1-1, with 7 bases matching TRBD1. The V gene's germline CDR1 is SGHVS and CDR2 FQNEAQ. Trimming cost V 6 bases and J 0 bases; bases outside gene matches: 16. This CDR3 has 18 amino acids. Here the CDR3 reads CASSFRDRVDSLNTEAFF. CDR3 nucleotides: TGTGCCAGCAGTTTTCGCGACAGGGTAGATTCTTTGAACACTGAAGCTTTCTTT.

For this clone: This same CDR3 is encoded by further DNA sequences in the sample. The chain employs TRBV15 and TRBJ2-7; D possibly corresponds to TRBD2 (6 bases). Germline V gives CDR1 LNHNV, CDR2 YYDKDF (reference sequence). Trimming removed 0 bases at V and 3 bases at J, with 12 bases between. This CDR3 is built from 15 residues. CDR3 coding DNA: TGTGCCACCAGCAGAGATGGTAGCGGAAACTACGAGCAGTACTTC. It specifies CATSRDGSGNYEQYF.

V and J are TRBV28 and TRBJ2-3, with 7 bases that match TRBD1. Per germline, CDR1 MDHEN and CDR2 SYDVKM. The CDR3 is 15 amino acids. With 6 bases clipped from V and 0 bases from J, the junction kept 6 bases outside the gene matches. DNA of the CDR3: TGTGCCAGCAGACTCCCACAGGGGAGCACAGATACGCAGTATTTT. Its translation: CASRLPQGSTDTQYF.

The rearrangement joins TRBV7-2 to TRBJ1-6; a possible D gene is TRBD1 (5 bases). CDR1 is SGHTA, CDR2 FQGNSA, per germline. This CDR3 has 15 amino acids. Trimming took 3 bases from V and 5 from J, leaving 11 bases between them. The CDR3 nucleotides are TGTGCCAGCAGCTTTGTGGGGGGGGATAATTCACCCCTCCACTTT. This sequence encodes CASSFVGGDNSPLHF.

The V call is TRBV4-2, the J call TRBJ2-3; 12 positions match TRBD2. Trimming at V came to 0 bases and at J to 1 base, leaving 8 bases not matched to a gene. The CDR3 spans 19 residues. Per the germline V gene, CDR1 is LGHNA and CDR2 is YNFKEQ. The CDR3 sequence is CASSQEGKGLAGGTDTQYF. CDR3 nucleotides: TGTGCCAGCAGCCAAGAGGGGAAGGGACTAGCGGGTGGCACAGATACGCAGTATTTT.

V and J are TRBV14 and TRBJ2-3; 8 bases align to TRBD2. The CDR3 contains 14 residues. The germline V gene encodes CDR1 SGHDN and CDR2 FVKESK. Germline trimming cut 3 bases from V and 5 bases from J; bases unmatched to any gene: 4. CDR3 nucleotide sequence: TGTGCCAGCAGCCAGTTGCTAGCGGGAGATACGCAGTATTTT. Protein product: CASSQLLAGDTQYF. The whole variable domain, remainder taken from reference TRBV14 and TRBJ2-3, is EAGVTQFPSHSVIEKGQTVTLRCDPISGHDNLYWYRRVMGKEIKFLLHFVKESKQDESGMPNNRFLAERTGGTYSTLKVQPAELEDSGVYFCASSQLLAGDTQYFGPGTRLTVL.

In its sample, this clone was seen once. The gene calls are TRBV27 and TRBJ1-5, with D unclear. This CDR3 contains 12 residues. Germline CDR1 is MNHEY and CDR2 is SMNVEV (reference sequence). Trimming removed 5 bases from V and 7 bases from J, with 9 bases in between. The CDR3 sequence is CASSVRGQPQHF. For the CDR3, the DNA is TGTGCCAGCAGTGTAAGAGGGCAGCCCCAGCATTTT.

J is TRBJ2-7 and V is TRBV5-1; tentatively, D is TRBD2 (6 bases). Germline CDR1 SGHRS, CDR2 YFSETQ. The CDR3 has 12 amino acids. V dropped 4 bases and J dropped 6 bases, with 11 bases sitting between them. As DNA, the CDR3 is TGCGCCAGCAGCGCGGGGAATCGCGAGCAGTACTTC. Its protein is CASSAGNREQYF.

CDR3 DNA sequence: TGTGCCAGCAGCTCCAGGAGGGGTCTCTCAGATACGCAGTATTTT. Translating gives CASSSRRGLSDTQYF. V gene TRBV7-2 combines with J gene TRBJ2-3, with D perhaps TRBD2 (6 bases). Trimming pared 4 bases from V and 4 bases from J, leaving 15 bases between. The CDR3 has 15 amino acids. Germline V gene sequence: CDR1 SGHTA, CDR2 FQGNSA.

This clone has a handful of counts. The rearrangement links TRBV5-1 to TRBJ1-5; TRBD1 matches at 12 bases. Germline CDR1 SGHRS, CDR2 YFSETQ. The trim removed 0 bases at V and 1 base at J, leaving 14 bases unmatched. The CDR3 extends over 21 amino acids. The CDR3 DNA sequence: TGCGCCAGCAGCTTGGCTACCACCGGGACAGGGGGCGCGAAAAGCAATCAGCCCCAGCATTTT. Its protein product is CASSLATTGTGGAKSNQPQHF.

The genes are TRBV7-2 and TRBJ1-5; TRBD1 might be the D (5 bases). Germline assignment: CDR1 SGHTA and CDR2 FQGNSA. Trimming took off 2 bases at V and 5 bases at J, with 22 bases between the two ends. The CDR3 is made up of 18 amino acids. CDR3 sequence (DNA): TGTGCCAGCAGCTTATTGTGGTCTTGGCAGGGTAAGGATCAGCCCCAGCATTTT. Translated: CASSLLWSWQGKDQPQHF.

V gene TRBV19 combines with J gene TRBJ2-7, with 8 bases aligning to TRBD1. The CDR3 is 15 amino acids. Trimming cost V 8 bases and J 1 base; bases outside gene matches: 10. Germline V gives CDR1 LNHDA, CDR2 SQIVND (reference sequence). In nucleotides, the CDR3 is TGTGCCAGTCGGATGGGACAGGCCCTTTCCTACGAGCAGTACTTC. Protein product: CASRMGQALSYEQYF.

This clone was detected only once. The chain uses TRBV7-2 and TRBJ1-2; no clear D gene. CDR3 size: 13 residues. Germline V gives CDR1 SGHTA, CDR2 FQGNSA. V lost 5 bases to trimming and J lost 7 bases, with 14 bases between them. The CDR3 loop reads CASSLDIAGGYTF. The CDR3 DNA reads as TGTGCCAGCAGCCTAGACATTGCGGGTGGCTACACCTTC. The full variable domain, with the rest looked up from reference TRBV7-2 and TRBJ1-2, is GAGVSQSPSNKVTEKGKDVELRCDPISGHTALYWYRQSLGQGLEFLIYFQGNSAPDKSGLPSDRFSAERTGGSVSTLTIQRTQQEDSAVYLCASSLDIAGGYTFGSGTRLTVV.

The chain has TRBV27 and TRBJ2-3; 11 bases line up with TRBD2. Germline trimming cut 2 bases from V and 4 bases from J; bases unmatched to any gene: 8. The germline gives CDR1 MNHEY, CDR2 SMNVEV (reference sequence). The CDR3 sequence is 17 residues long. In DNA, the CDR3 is TGTGCCAGCAGTTTAAGGAAGCTAGCGGGGGGCCCAGATACGCAGTATTTT. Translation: CASSLRKLAGGPDTQYF.

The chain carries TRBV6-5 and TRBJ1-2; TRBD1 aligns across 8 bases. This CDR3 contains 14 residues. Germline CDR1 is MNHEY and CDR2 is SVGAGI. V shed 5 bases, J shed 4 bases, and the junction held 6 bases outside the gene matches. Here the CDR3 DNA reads TGTGCCAGCAGTCAACAGGGGGGCACCTATGGCTACACCTTC. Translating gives CASSQQGGTYGYTF.

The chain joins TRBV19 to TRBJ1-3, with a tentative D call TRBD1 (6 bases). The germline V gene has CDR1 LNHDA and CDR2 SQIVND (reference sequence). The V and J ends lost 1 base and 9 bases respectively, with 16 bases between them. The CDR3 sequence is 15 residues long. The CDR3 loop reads CASSIAQGKVGTIYF. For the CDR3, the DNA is TGTGCCAGTAGTATAGCCCAGGGGAAGGTGGGCACCATATATTTT.

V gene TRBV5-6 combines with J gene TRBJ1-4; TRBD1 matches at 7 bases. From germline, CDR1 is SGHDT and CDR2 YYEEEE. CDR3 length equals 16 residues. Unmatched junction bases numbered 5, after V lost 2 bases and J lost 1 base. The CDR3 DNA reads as TGTGCCAGCAGCTTACAGGGGTTAGGAACTAATGAAAAACTGTTTTTT. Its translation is CASSLQGLGTNEKLFF.

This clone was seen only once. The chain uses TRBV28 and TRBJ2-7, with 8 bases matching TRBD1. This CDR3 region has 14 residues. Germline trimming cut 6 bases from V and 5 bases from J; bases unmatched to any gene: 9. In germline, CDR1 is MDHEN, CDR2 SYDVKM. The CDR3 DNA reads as TGTGCCAGCAGGACTCCCGCAGGGGGCCACGAGCAGTACTTC. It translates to CASRTPAGGHEQYF. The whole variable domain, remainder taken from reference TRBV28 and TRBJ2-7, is DVKVTQSSRYLVKRTGEKVFLECVQDMDHENMFWYRQDPGLGLRLIYFSYDVKMKEKGDIPEGYSVSREKKERFSLILESASTNQTSMYLCASRTPAGGHEQYFGPGTRLTVT.